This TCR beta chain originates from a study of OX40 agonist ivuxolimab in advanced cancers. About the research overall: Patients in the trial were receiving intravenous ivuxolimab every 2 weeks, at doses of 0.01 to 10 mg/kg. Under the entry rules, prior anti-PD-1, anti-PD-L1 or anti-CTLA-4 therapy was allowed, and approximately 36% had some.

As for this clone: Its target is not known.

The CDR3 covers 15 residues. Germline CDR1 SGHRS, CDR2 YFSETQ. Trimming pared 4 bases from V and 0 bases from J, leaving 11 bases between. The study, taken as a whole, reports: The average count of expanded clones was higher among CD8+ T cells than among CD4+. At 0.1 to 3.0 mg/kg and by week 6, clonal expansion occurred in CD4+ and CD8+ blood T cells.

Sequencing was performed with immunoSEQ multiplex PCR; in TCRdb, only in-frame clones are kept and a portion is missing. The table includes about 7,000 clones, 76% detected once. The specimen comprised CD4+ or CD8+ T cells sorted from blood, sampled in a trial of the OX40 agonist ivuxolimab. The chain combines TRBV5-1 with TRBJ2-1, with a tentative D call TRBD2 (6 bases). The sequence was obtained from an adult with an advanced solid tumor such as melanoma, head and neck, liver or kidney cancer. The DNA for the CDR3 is TGCGCCAGCAGCCCGGGAGCGGACTCCTACAATGAGCAGTTCTTC. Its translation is CASSPGADSYNEQFF. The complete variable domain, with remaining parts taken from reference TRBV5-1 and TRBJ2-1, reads KAGVTQTPRYLIKTRGQQVTLSCSPISGHRSVSWYQQTPGQGLQFLFEYFSETQRNKGNFPGRFSGRQFSNSRSEMNVSTLELGDSALYLCASSPGADSYNEQFFGPGTRLTVL.